The 18 T cell receptor beta chains presented below share a single source sample, sequenced in a study of blood T cell repertoires in COVID-19. The method was immunoSEQ multiplex PCR; TCRdb's version includes in-frame clones alone and lacks a portion of them. This sample has roughly 160,000 clones; approximately 81% occur once, and the top ten carry roughly 10%. The sequenced sample was peripheral blood. The origin of the receptors is a woman of 80 years or more with active or convalescent COVID-19.

The chain uses TRBV6-1 and TRBJ2-6, with TRBD2 as a possible D gene (6 bases). Between the trimmed V and J ends, which lost 2 bases and 0 bases, there was a span of 8 bases. The CDR3 consists of 16 residues. Germline V CDR1 and CDR2: MNHNS, SASEGT. CDR3 residues: CASSERRASGANVLTF. The CDR3 DNA follows: TGTGCCAGCAGTGAAAGGAGGGCCTCTGGGGCCAACGTCCTGACTTTC.

V is TRBV3-1 (or the pseudogene TRBV3-2) and J is TRBJ1-2; tentative D call: TRBD1 (6 bases). V shed 0 bases and J shed 8 bases, with 16 bases lying between them. CDR3 size: 15 residues. CDR1 and CDR2 from the germline V gene are LGHDT and YNNKEL (reference sequence). CDR3 in amino acids: CASSQDLLSGGGYTF. CDR3 nucleotide sequence: TGTGCCAGCAGCCAAGATCTGCTATCGGGGGGCGGCTACACCTTC.

The CDR3 reads CASMERGNQPQHF. The CDR3 DNA reads TGTGCCAGTATGGAGCGTGGCAATCAGCCCCAGCATTTT. The chain joins TRBV19 to TRBJ1-5; D remains ambiguous. The CDR3 loop spans 13 amino acids. Trimming took off 7 bases at V and 2 bases at J, with 9 bases between the two ends. From germline, CDR1 is LNHDA and CDR2 SQIVND (reference sequence). The full variable domain, with the rest looked up from reference TRBV19 and TRBJ1-5, is DGGITQSPKYLFRKEGQNVTLSCEQNLNHDAMYWYRQDPGQGLRLIYYSQIVNDFQKGDIAEGYSVSREKKESFPLTVTSAQKNPTAFYLCASMERGNQPQHFGDGTRLSIL.

The table lists this clone with a few counts. The rearrangement joins TRBV19 to TRBJ2-6, with 8 bases fitting TRBD1. Germline V CDR1 and CDR2: LNHDA, SQIVND (reference sequence). This CDR3 contains 18 residues. With V trimmed by 7 bases and J by 2 bases, 13 bases remained unmatched. CDR3 sequence (DNA): TGTGCCAGTACGGTCCAAGGACAGGGTGGCCCTGGGGCCAACGTCCTGACTTTC. This codes for CASTVQGQGGPGANVLTF. Combining the CDR3 with reference TRBV19 and TRBJ2-6 gives the whole variable domain DGGITQSPKYLFRKEGQNVTLSCEQNLNHDAMYWYRQDPGQGLRLIYYSQIVNDFQKGDIAEGYSVSREKKESFPLTVTSAQKNPTAFYLCASTVQGQGGPGANVLTFGAGSRLTVL.

This rearrangement joins TRBV6-2 or TRBV6-3 to TRBJ1-1, with TRBD1 identical over 7 bases. The germline V gene encodes CDR1 MNHEY and CDR2 SVGEGT. The CDR3 sequence is 13 residues long. Unmatched junction bases numbered 11, after V lost 6 bases and J lost 10 bases. The CDR3, as DNA: TGTGCCAGCAGCCTTAGGACAGGACTGCGAGCTTTCTTT. Translated: CASSLRTGLRAFF.

CDR3 sequence: CASSALSVPDTQYF. In DNA form, the CDR3 reads TGCGCCAGCAGCGCCCTGTCGGTGCCCGATACGCAGTATTTT. The chain joins TRBV5-1 to TRBJ2-3, with D uncertain. The V end was cut by 4 bases, the J end by 6 bases, with 15 bases between. The CDR3 is 14 amino acids. Germline V gene data show CDR1 as SGHRS and CDR2 as YFSETQ.

The rearrangement uses TRBV7-3 and TRBJ2-2; TRBD1 might be the D (7 bases). The V end was cut by 4 bases, the J end by 2 bases, with 11 bases between. The CDR3 loop spans 15 amino acids. In germline, CDR1 is SGHTA, CDR2 FQGTGA. The CDR3 sequence is CASSSRGVNTGELFF. Here the CDR3 DNA reads TGTGCCAGCAGCTCCAGGGGGGTAAACACCGGGGAGCTGTTTTTT. The variable domain in full, with the rest retrieved from reference TRBV7-3 and TRBJ2-2, is GAGVSQTPSNKVTEKGKYVELRCDPISGHTALYWYRQSLGQGPEFLIYFQGTGAADDSGLPNDRFFAVRPEGSVSTLKIQRTERGDSAVYLCASSSRGVNTGELFFGEGSRLTVL.

CDR3 DNA: TGTGCCAGCAGCTTATCCGTTGGAAACACCATATATTTT. Encoded protein: CASSLSVGNTIYF. The chain joins TRBV7-9 to TRBJ1-3; no reliable D call. The CDR3 has 13 residues. Germline V gene lookup returns CDR1 SEHNR and CDR2 FQNEAQ (reference sequence). V lost 2 bases, J lost 3 bases, and 5 bases lay in between.

J is TRBJ1-1 and V is TRBV30; D is undetermined. The germline gives CDR1 GTSNPN, CDR2 SVGIG (reference sequence). The length of the CDR3 is 15 residues. Deletions cut 4 bases from V and 3 bases from J, with 18 bases between. The CDR3 loop reads CAWTPLGREDTEAFF. The DNA for the CDR3 is TGTGCCTGGACCCCTTTGGGGAGGGAGGACACTGAAGCTTTCTTT.

The chain employs TRBV7-9 and TRBJ1-2, with D possibly matching TRBD1 (5 bases). V was trimmed by 1 base and J by 2 bases, leaving 8 bases between them. CDR3 length equals 14 residues. CDR1 and CDR2 from the germline V gene are SEHNR and FQNEAQ (reference sequence). CDR3: CASSLGQSNYGYTF. CDR3 sequence (DNA): TGTGCCAGCAGCTTAGGACAGTCCAACTATGGCTACACCTTC. Full variable domain (outside the CDR3, taken from reference TRBV7-9 and TRBJ1-2): DTGVSQNPRHKITKRGQNVTFRCDPISEHNRLYWYRQTLGQGPEFLTYFQNEAQLEKSRLLSDRFSAERPKGSFSTLEIQRTEQGDSAMYLCASSLGQSNYGYTFGSGTRLTVV.

The gene calls are TRBV27 and TRBJ2-3; tentative D call: TRBD1 (6 bases). Trimming left V 3 bases short and J 2 bases short, with 12 bases between. The germline V gene has CDR1 MNHEY and CDR2 SMNVEV (reference sequence). This CDR3 has 15 amino acids. The CDR3 coding sequence is TGTGCCAGCAGTTTTATTACAGGGCCCACAGATACGCAGTATTTT. Translation gives CASSFITGPTDTQYF.

The CDR3 protein is CASSPRTSGREETQYF. In DNA form, the CDR3 reads TGCGCCAGCAGCCCGCGGACTAGCGGGAGAGAAGAGACCCAGTACTTC. The J gene is TRBJ2-5, the V gene TRBV5-1; 13 positions match TRBD2. The V and J ends lost 4 bases and 3 bases, in that order; junction bases with no gene match: 6. Germline V gene data show CDR1 as SGHRS and CDR2 as YFSETQ. The CDR3 has 16 amino acids.

In DNA, the CDR3 is TGCGCCAGCAGCCATAGCGGGTCCGACACAGATACGCAGTATTTT. Its protein is CASSHSGSDTDTQYF. The rearrangement links TRBV5-1 to TRBJ2-3; 7 nucleotides agree with TRBD2. Trimming at V came to 4 bases and at J to 2 bases, leaving 7 bases not matched to a gene. CDR3 length: 15 amino acids. Germline V gene data show CDR1 as SGHRS and CDR2 as YFSETQ.

The chain employs TRBV23-1 and TRBJ1-1, with TRBD1 identical over 7 bases. TRBV23-1 is designated an ORF whose function remains uncertain. This CDR3 comprises 13 residues. Trimming removed 6 bases from V and 11 bases from J; junction bases left unmatched: 12. Here the CDR3 reads CASRQGQVPDAFF. The CDR3 DNA reads TGCGCCAGCAGACAAGGACAGGTGCCGGATGCTTTCTTT.

The V call is TRBV14, the J call TRBJ2-3; 7 positions match TRBD2. CDR3 length: 17 amino acids. Germline assignment: CDR1 SGHDN and CDR2 FVKESK. V lost 0 bases, J lost 4 bases, and 10 bases stayed unmatched. CDR3 in amino acids: CASSQDPAGVIADTQYF. The CDR3 DNA follows: TGTGCCAGCAGCCAAGATCCCGCGGGAGTGATCGCAGATACGCAGTATTTT.

This clone was detected only a few times. The chain is built from TRBV10-3 and TRBJ1-2; D gene ambiguous. The V end lost 0 bases, the J end lost 8 bases, and 10 bases lay between the germline ends. The germline V gene has CDR1 ENHRY and CDR2 SYGVKD. This CDR3 has 13 amino acids. Here the CDR3 reads CAISESWASGYTF. DNA of the CDR3: TGTGCCATCAGTGAGTCTTGGGCGTCGGGCTACACCTTC.

Only a few counts were recorded for this clone. The chain links TRBV30 to TRBJ2-2, with no clear D. Trimming took off 3 bases at V and 3 bases at J, with 8 bases between the two ends. CDR3 length: 13 amino acids. CDR1 is GTSNPN and CDR2 is SVGIG in the germline V gene (reference sequence). CDR3 region: CAWRQTDTGELFF. Here the CDR3 DNA reads TGTGCCTGGAGGCAAACAGACACCGGGGAGCTGTTTTTT.

The rearrangement joins TRBV12-5 to TRBJ1-5; D ambiguous. Trimming took off 8 bases at V and 0 bases at J, with 5 bases between the two ends. This CDR3 comprises 12 residues. Germline V gene sequence: CDR1 LGHNT, CDR2 FRNRAP. The CDR3 reads CASSYSNQPQHF. CDR3 nucleotide sequence: TGTGCTAGTTCCTATAGCAATCAGCCCCAGCATTTT.